The clone carrying this T cell receptor beta chain was counted at least ten times. Its antigen is still unknown. The data are from a study of early T cells in non-severe SARS-CoV-2 infection. Looking at the study overall: Unsorted whole blood bulk RNA was sequenced, with unpaired chains.

V shed 5 bases, J shed 1 base, and the junction held 4 bases outside the gene matches. The CDR3 totals 15 residues. CDR1 MNHNS and CDR2 SASEGT come from the germline V gene. Unique molecular identifiers were attached to individual cDNA molecules. TCRdb independently ran MiXCR on the 5' RACE reads; one entry per CDR3 protein. The repertoire holds around 55,000 distinct CDR3 sequences, with around 12% as singletons. Study outcomes and limitations: There was a bias toward anti-spike CD8 responses in VDJdb matching, which missed private and CD4 specificities.

The chain carries TRBV6-1 and TRBJ2-1; TRBD2 matches 8 bases. The sequencing input was whole blood. The sequence derives from an adult who was a healthcare worker with PCR-confirmed SARS-CoV-2 infection or an uninfected control (not recorded which). CDR3 in DNA: TGTGCCAGCAGTTCTACTAGCGGATCCTACAATGAGCAGTTCTTC. It yields the protein CASSSTSGSYNEQFF.